Listed below are T cell receptor beta chains from one sample, sequenced in a study of OX40 agonist ivuxolimab in advanced cancers. Here immunoSEQ multiplex PCR was the method, and the copy in TCRdb shows in-frame clones only, minus some. The sample lists 20,000 to 25,000 clones; 65% to 80% were seen once. The sample was CD4+ or CD8+ T cells sorted from blood, taken in a trial of the OX40 agonist ivuxolimab. Receptor source: an adult with an advanced solid tumor such as melanoma, head and neck, liver or kidney cancer. CDR3s leave out the opening cysteine and the closing phenylalanine or tryptophan. D genes are given only for firm matches. Size tells how often a clone was seen (once, few, many) or the class of an expanded clone, and some rows leave it out.

ATSLLGREAF | . | . | TRBJ1-1 | TRBV28
ASAVNRDSYGYT | TRBD1 | . | TRBJ1-2 | TRBV6-5
ASSRPGGTGNTIY | . | few | TRBJ1-3 | TRBV7-2
ASSSRGEGTQH | . | . | TRBJ1-5 | TRBV6-5
ASGLREVGNTIY | . | . | TRBJ1-3 | TRBV7-8
ASSIVTGGNTGELF | . | . | TRBJ2-2 | TRBV19
AWSPGLATDTQY | . | . | TRBJ2-3 | TRBV30
ASSIDLSGFGQPQH | . | few | TRBJ1-5 | TRBV19
ASSTDRGNQPQH | TRBD1 | once | TRBJ1-5 | TRBV25-1
ASSQVGGSRTDTQY | . | . | TRBJ2-3 | TRBV4-2
ASSTTDRPLH | . | . | TRBJ1-6 | TRBV2
ASTPLAGKYNEQF | TRBD2 | medium-sized | TRBJ2-1 | TRBV7-9
ASGGGGADTQY | . | . | TRBJ2-3 | TRBV27
ASSEIRQGGKTQY | . | . | TRBJ2-5 | TRBV6-1
ASSPGTGLYEQY | TRBD1 | once | TRBJ2-7 | TRBV7-2
ASSQAGGNTIY | . | . | TRBJ1-3 | TRBV18
ASSPGLAIPSEQY | TRBD2 | . | TRBJ2-7 | TRBV2
ASSVESANYGYT | . | few | TRBJ1-2 | TRBV9
SVVGSYNEQF | . | . | TRBJ2-1 | TRBV29-1
ASSPGRDTEAF | . | . | TRBJ1-1 | TRBV18
ASSAPGEGELF | . | . | TRBJ2-2 | TRBV25-1
ASRSTEANTIY | . | . | TRBJ1-3 | TRBV6-1
ASRSGQQNTEAF | TRBD1 | few | TRBJ1-1 | TRBV7-3
ASSQFWGDQPQH | . | . | TRBJ1-5 | TRBV4-3
ASSYAEKLF | . | . | TRBJ1-4 | TRBV6-6
ASSPPNEPNYGYT | . | . | TRBJ1-2 | TRBV18
ASSLSSQGNSPLH | TRBD1 | medium-sized | TRBJ1-6 | TRBV27
ASSFRGRETQY | . | once | TRBJ2-5 | TRBV27
ASSATGDSYNSPLH | TRBD1 | . | TRBJ1-6 | TRBV18
ASSQERTGGSIYGYT | TRBD1 | . | TRBJ1-2 | TRBV4-2
ASSSGQAYNEQF | TRBD1 | . | TRBJ2-1 | TRBV5-5
ASSVGDTQY | . | . | TRBJ2-3 | TRBV2
ASSLAVAGYEQY | TRBD2 | few | TRBJ2-7 | TRBV5-6
ASSYREYGLF | . | . | TRBJ1-4 | TRBV2
ASSLPQTDTQY | . | . | TRBJ2-3 | TRBV7-2
ASSSSAGQGASPLH | TRBD1 | . | TRBJ1-6 | TRBV7-9
ASSLNSPFQETQY | . | few | TRBJ2-5 | TRBV5-1
ASSSTTGAGNTIY | TRBD1 | . | TRBJ1-3 | TRBV5-6
ASRRDYPGEQF | TRBD2 | . | TRBJ2-1 | TRBV2
AISEGREGYT | . | . | TRBJ1-2 | TRBV10-3
ASSLAGGVSNEQF | TRBD2 | . | TRBJ2-1 | TRBV7-2
ASSTQGGLEAF | . | . | TRBJ1-1 | TRBV19
ASSLGGGEYNEQF | TRBD2 | once | TRBJ2-1 | TRBV7-9
ASSLGGAGNQPQH | . | few | TRBJ1-5 | TRBV5-1
ASSPRQSDGYT | . | . | TRBJ1-2 | TRBV18
ASTRNGETEAF | . | . | TRBJ1-1 | TRBV6-1
ASSMGQGDYEQY | TRBD1 | large | TRBJ2-7 | TRBV5-4
ASSPGPKEQY | . | . | TRBJ2-7 | TRBV18
ASRGQGAVLEAF | TRBD1 | . | TRBJ1-1 | TRBV2
ASRPRMFGDSEGYT | . | . | TRBJ1-2 | TRBV6-6
ASSIRDRRGYT | TRBD1 | . | TRBJ1-2 | TRBV19
ASSHSEAF | . | . | TRBJ1-1 | TRBV11-2
ASSSRGSDSNQPQH | . | . | TRBJ1-5 | TRBV6-5
ASSPRDRGSSYNSPLH | TRBD1 | . | TRBJ1-6 | TRBV19
ASSLGDALGTEAF | . | . | TRBJ1-1 | TRBV5-1